These 2 T cell receptor beta chains originate from one sample sequenced in a study of a mutant IDH1 vaccine in newly diagnosed glioma (dated by TCRdb to about 2021). The library was generated by the immunoSEQ multiplex PCR assay. Entries here come from immuneACCESS through TCRdb and include only in-frame sequences with V and J called. Some clones fail to appear in such tables; in the studies checked, an unresolved V gene covers under half of the shortfall, and the cause of the remainder is unknown. Counted in this sample were around 65,000 clones; around 80% of them appeared once. The ten largest account for about 6% of the sample. Read against the paper, the sample's time point label means: week 11, during vaccination. A 20-mer mutant IDH1 peptide at 300 micrograms in Montanide made up each vaccine dose, which was injected subcutaneously together with topical imiquimod. Antigens for these TCRs are unknown.

The material sequenced was PBMCs, taken from a glioma patient whose treatment included an IDH1 peptide vaccine. These receptors were collected from a man aged 45-65 years with glioma.

DNA for the CDR3: TGCAGCGCCGATGGCCTGATGGGTCCAGAGACCCAGTACTTC. This encodes CSADGLMGPETQYF. V usage is TRBV29-1 and J usage is TRBJ2-5; D gene unclear. Trimming cost V 7 bases and J 4 bases, with 19 bases left between them. Germline V lookup: CDR1 SQVTM, CDR2 ANQGSEA. The CDR3 runs to 14 residues.

This chain joins TRBV29-1 and TRBJ2-1; D is uncertain. This CDR3 comprises 13 residues. The germline CDR1 and CDR2 sequences are SQVTM and ANQGSEA. Trimming pared 4 bases from V and 8 bases from J, leaving 15 bases between. CDR3 in DNA: TGCAGCGTTGGCCCTCCCTTGGGTTATGAGCAGTTCTTC. This gives the protein CSVGPPLGYEQFF.